These T cell receptor beta chains were read from a single sample in a study of glioma-infiltrating T cells after dendritic cell vaccination. TCRdb's table, derived via immunoSEQ multiplex PCR, lists solely in-frame clones and lacks some. This sample yields around 67,000 clones, of which roughly 79% are seen a single time; roughly 7.7% belongs to the top ten. Source: blood, taken before dendritic cell vaccination. Every receptor here comes from a human donor with glioblastoma. The CDR3 runs from the conserved cysteine through the conserved F or W. D genes are given only for firm matches. The size of a clone is reported for some rows only, either as once, few or many, or as a class for expanded clones.

abundance: -
j_gene: TRBJ2-1
v_gene: TRBV7-6
d_gene: TRBD2
CDR3nt: TGTGCCAGCAGCTTAAACAGCGGGGGGTCCAATGAGCAGTTCTTC
CDR3aa: CASSLNSGGSNEQFF

abundance: few
j_gene: TRBJ2-1
v_gene: TRBV5-1
d_gene: TRBD2
CDR3nt: TGCGCCAGCAGCTTACAGCGGGGGGCTTCCAATGAGCAGTTCTTC
CDR3aa: CASSLQRGASNEQFF

abundance: -
j_gene: TRBJ1-1
v_gene: TRBV2
d_gene: TRBD1
CDR3nt: TGTGCCAGCAGTGTCGGTCAGGGGGACACTGAAGCTTTCTTT
CDR3aa: CASSVGQGDTEAFF

abundance: -
j_gene: TRBJ2-5
v_gene: TRBV2
d_gene: TRBD1
CDR3nt: TGTGCCAGCGTCACGCCGGGACAGGGGAGGAAAGAGACCCAGTACTTC
CDR3aa: CASVTPGQGRKETQYF

abundance: -
j_gene: TRBJ2-5
v_gene: TRBV25-1
d_gene: TRBD2
CDR3nt: TGTGCCAGCAGTGAATTAACTAGCGGCCAAGAGACCCAGTACTTC
CDR3aa: CASSELTSGQETQYF

abundance: -
j_gene: TRBJ2-7
v_gene: TRBV4-1
d_gene: -
CDR3nt: TGCGCCAGCAGCCCCCAATCCGGGAGAGAGCAGTACTTC
CDR3aa: CASSPQSGREQYF

abundance: -
j_gene: TRBJ1-1
v_gene: TRBV10-3
d_gene: TRBD1
CDR3nt: TGTGCCACCGCCGGGACAGGGGGCCACACTGAAGCTTTCTTT
CDR3aa: CATAGTGGHTEAFF

abundance: once
j_gene: TRBJ1-5
v_gene: TRBV19
d_gene: -
CDR3nt: TGTGCCAGTAGTATCCAGGGAAGCAATCAGCCCCAGCATTTT
CDR3aa: CASSIQGSNQPQHF

abundance: few
j_gene: TRBJ1-5
v_gene: TRBV10-3
d_gene: -
CDR3nt: TGTGCCACCCGAGACGAGGGCAATCAGCCCCAGCATTTT
CDR3aa: CATRDEGNQPQHF

abundance: -
j_gene: TRBJ2-5
v_gene: TRBV18
d_gene: TRBD2
CDR3nt: TGTGCCAGCTCTCAACGGGGGGGCGAGGAGACCCAGTACTTC
CDR3aa: CASSQRGGEETQYF

abundance: -
j_gene: TRBJ2-5
v_gene: TRBV5-4
d_gene: -
CDR3nt: TGTGCCAGCAGCTTGGGACTAGAGCAAGAGACCCAGTACTTC
CDR3aa: CASSLGLEQETQYF

abundance: few
j_gene: TRBJ1-2
v_gene: TRBV19
d_gene: TRBD1
CDR3nt: TGTGCCAGTAGCACAGGACAGGATAACTATGGCTACACCTTC
CDR3aa: CASSTGQDNYGYTF

abundance: -
j_gene: TRBJ2-5
v_gene: TRBV11-1
d_gene: -
CDR3nt: TGTGCCAGCAGCTTAGCGCGAGAAGGGAGAGAGACCCAGTACTTC
CDR3aa: CASSLAREGRETQYF

abundance: -
j_gene: TRBJ1-5
v_gene: TRBV2
d_gene: -
CDR3nt: TGTGCCAGCAGTAAAGACACCCAGAGCAATCAGCCCCAGCATTTT
CDR3aa: CASSKDTQSNQPQHF

abundance: -
j_gene: TRBJ2-1
v_gene: TRBV28
d_gene: -
CDR3nt: TGTGCCAGCAGTTTTTCGGGACATTACAATGAGCAGTTCTTC
CDR3aa: CASSFSGHYNEQFF

abundance: -
j_gene: TRBJ1-1
v_gene: TRBV6-1
d_gene: -
CDR3nt: TGTGCCAGCAGTGAACTCCCAGGGGAAGGCACTGAAGCTTTCTTT
CDR3aa: CASSELPGEGTEAFF